This paragraph reports one T cell receptor beta chain. Its cognate antigen is unknown. These data belong to a study of T cell responses to AZD1222 COVID-19 vaccine. In the study overall: Pooling of second doses given at about 4 or about 12 weeks was done.

Overall study results and limits: With dominance at 160-218 and 743-854, vaccine-associated CD4 TCRs spanned spike.

Sequencing used immunoSEQ multiplex PCR; TCRdb keeps in-frame clones, though not all of them. The repertoire has about 130,000 clones, over 85% of them found once; the top ten carry more than 2.5%. After removal of 1 base from V and 6 bases from J, the junction contained 12 bases not matched to a gene. CDR3 size: 18 residues. CDR1 is LGHNA and CDR2 is YNFKEQ in the germline V gene. The genes are TRBV4-2 and TRBJ2-2; TRBD2 matches at 9 bases. This sample comprised peripheral blood, obtained on day 0 of AZD1222 vaccination. This TCR derives from an adult in good health. CDR3 sequence reads: CASSQGLSSGSWAGELFF. CDR3 bases: TGTGCCAGCAGCCAAGGGTTGAGTAGCGGGAGTTGGGCCGGGGAGCTGTTTTTT.